Given below is one T cell receptor (beta chain) in context. Its specific antigen is unknown. Within one base of it there is no much larger clone, and no base qualities were kept. The donors belonged to the validation cohort of over a hundred subjects, which was separate from the roughly 700-subject first cohort. Library prep was done by the immunoSEQ multiplex PCR assay. Per the source publication's procedure: A statistical classification framework was built for diagnosing cytomegalovirus status from the catalog of TCR beta chain sequences. TCRdb obtained this table from immuneACCESS and retained in-frame rearrangements with V and J assigned. These tables miss some clones; where compared with another copy, unresolved V genes account for less than half of the shortfall, and the remainder is unexplained. That table furnishes V, J and clone size, whereas the DNA furnished D and trimming. This sample gives some 150,000 clones in total; roughly nine tenths of them show up just once. Of the sample, about 0.7% is held by the ten largest clones.

The sample belongs to a study of cytomegalovirus exposure and HLA in healthy donors (dated by TCRdb to between 2016 and 2019). Study-wide context: A later analysis indicated that the 120 validation repertoires were generated on the platform also employed for the approximately 690 repertoires of the first cohort. To predict cytomegalovirus infection status, the study combined high-throughput TCR immunosequencing, statistical association of individual TCRs with disease status, and machine learning. Besides the first cohort of roughly 660 subjects, a separate validation cohort made up of 120 different subjects was used. The study aimed to test whether cataloging public T cell receptors could reveal signatures of past pathogen exposure. Overall study results and their limits: Cytomegalovirus status was reported to be diagnosed by the classifier with high specificity and sensitivity in both the original and validation cohorts. Most TCR sequences were observed very rarely across donors, whereas some public TCRs were present in many individuals. In vitro tests confirmed that a few of the cytomegalovirus-associated TCR beta chains recognize cytomegalovirus antigens. In a later analysis, TCRs clustered in the first cohort were found to also tend to co-occur in the 100 to 150 validation repertoires, with 85% to 95% of cluster scores above 0. A later analysis had no HLA typing for the validation cohort, so co-occurrence there was scored across all 120 repertoires. According to the authors, the approach could potentially be generalized to other disease states and immunological phenotypes. In the study, 150 to 200 TCR beta chains were listed as associated with cytomegalovirus.

For CDR1 and CDR2, the germline V gene lists SGHDT and YYEEEE. The CDR3 spans 18 residues, from the cysteine through the phenylalanine. CDR3 DNA is the only sequence kept; it has 54 bases, read in frame from the first base. Germline trimming: 4 bases from V, 2 bases from J; junction bases outside gene matches: 9. The sequence links TRBV5-6 to TRBJ2-3; TRBD2 aligns with 14 central bases. Sequenced: PBMCs. This TCR was sampled from a man aged 18 to 29 in good health and CMV-seronegative. The sequenced DNA is TGTGCCAGCAGCCTGGGACTAGCGGGGGTTACTTACACAGATACGCAGTATTTT. Translation gives CASSLGLAGVTYTDTQYF.